The entry below describes one T cell receptor (beta chain). Its antigen is unknown. A much larger clone sits a single nucleotide away, making a read error possible. Germline CDR1 is MNHEY and CDR2 is SVGEGT. V lost 2 bases to trimming and J lost 10 bases; unmatched junction nucleotides: 6. The CDR3 is made up of 14 amino acids. The data originate from a study of glioma-infiltrating T cells. About the study: About one million peripheral T cells were targeted at about 4- to 11-fold coverage. Study findings and constraints: Patients with low tissue-blood divergence carried a signature set of shared blood CDR3 motifs. Non-neoplastic patients had below-expected tissue-blood divergence, while all gliomas exceeded expectation. Tissue and blood shared very few CDR3 sequences.

TCR alpha and beta CDR3 regions were amplified from RNA using iRepertoire nested multiplex PCR. MiXCR was run by TCRdb on the multiplex PCR reads, yielding one entry per CDR3 protein. The table lists 300,000 to 450,000 distinct CDR3 sequences, 41% of them singletons, with 12% in the top ten. The TCR sequence derives from a human donor with low-grade glioma or glioblastoma, undergoing nonglioma brain surgery, or in good health (not recorded which). The specimen sequenced was glioma tissue, nonneoplastic brain tissue, or PBMCs (not recorded which). V gene TRBV6-2 or TRBV6-3 combines with J gene TRBJ2-1; TRBD2 agrees at 9 bases. CDR3 bases: TGTGCCAGCAGTTACGGTCTAGCGGGGTACGAGCAGTTCTTC. Its protein product is CASSYGLAGYEQFF.